The text below deals with one TCR beta chain. Data came from immunoSEQ multiplex PCR; TCRdb stores just in-frame clones and leaves some out. This sample has fewer than 90,000 clones, with roughly 84% found just once. These data are taken from a study of control samples from healthy donors and cancer patients. V lost 6 bases and J lost 17, with 14 bases in between. This CDR3 is 11 amino acids long. This receptor was identified in a man aged 50-59 years in good health. The source material was blood. This chain uses TRBV12-3 or TRBV12-4 with TRBJ1-6; TRBD1 might be the D (6 bases). The CDR3 DNA sequence: TGTGCCAGCAGCCGGAGCGGGACATTCCACTTT. Protein sequence: CASSRSGTFHF.